This T cell receptor beta chain was retrieved from a study of cytomegalovirus exposure and HLA in healthy donors. Germline CDR1 reads SEHNR; CDR2 reads FQNEAQ (reference sequence). V gave up 1 base and J gave up 4 bases, with 11 bases separating them. CDR3 length: 15 amino acids. PCR was performed using 60 Vbeta and 13 Jbeta primers. Clones were read by immunoSEQ multiplex PCR, and TCRdb kept only the in-frame ones, dropping some. The sample contains roughly 60,000 clones, 65% to 90% of which appear only once. The sequencing input was PBMCs. The chain recombines TRBV7-9 with TRBJ2-1, with unresolved D. The sequence derives from a man younger than 40 in good health and CMV-seronegative. CDR3 amino acids: CASSLGHPEYNEQFF. The DNA for the CDR3 is TGTGCCAGCAGCTTAGGACACCCGGAATACAATGAGCAGTTCTTC.